The 25 T cell receptor beta chains given below trace back to one sample, sequenced in a study of Ad26.COV2.S vaccination and SARS-CoV-2 variants. Measured with immunoSEQ multiplex PCR; TCRdb has only the in-frame clones, and not every one. The table records 410,000 or so clones, around 90% of them present only once. Treatment indicated: around 19 received Ad26.COV2.S at low or high dose, single or two shots; about 5 received placebo; per-sample allocation not given. Sampling was performed 63 days after the first vaccine or placebo injection. Here the sequenced sample was peripheral blood, taken in a trial of Ad26.COV2.S vaccine versus placebo. These receptors came from a person aged 18-60 years who received the Ad26.COV2.S COVID-19 vaccine or a placebo.

The chain employs TRBV19 and TRBJ2-2, with D uncertain. The V end was cut by 10 bases, the J end by 7 bases, with 10 bases between. Germline V gene data show CDR1 as LNHDA and CDR2 as SQIVND (reference sequence). CDR3 length: 11 residues. The DNA for the CDR3 is TGTGCCACGACCCATAACGGGGAGCTGTTTTTT. It specifies CATTHNGELFF.

V gene TRBV25-1 combines with J gene TRBJ2-7; D uncertain. Trimming took 4 bases from V and 6 from J, leaving 13 bases between them. The CDR3 loop spans 13 amino acids. Germline loops: CDR1 MGHDK, CDR2 SYGVNS. Here the CDR3 DNA reads TGTGCCAGCAGTGGTGTGGGCGCCGGCGAGCAGTACTTC. As protein: CASSGVGAGEQYF.

This clone has only one observation. V is TRBV5-4 and J is TRBJ2-5; the D gene is possibly TRBD1 (6 bases). The CDR3 length is 14 residues. CDR1 and CDR2 (germline): SGHNT, YYREEE (reference sequence). V gave up 3 bases and J gave up 5 bases, with 14 bases separating them. The CDR3 loop is CASSSDRTGETQYF. CDR3 in DNA: TGTGCCAGCAGCTCAGACAGGACTGGGGAGACCCAGTACTTC.

V usage is TRBV19 and J usage is TRBJ1-1, with D hard to call. Germline assignment: CDR1 LNHDA and CDR2 SQIVND (reference sequence). The V end lost 1 base, the J end lost 4 bases, and 13 bases lay between the germline ends. The CDR3 consists of 15 residues. The CDR3 reads CASSIVPGSTTEAFF. CDR3 DNA sequence: TGTGCCAGTAGTATAGTACCGGGGTCGACCACTGAAGCTTTCTTT.

Only a few counts were recorded for this clone. The J gene is TRBJ2-1, the V gene TRBV14; no definite D call. Germline CDR1 reads SGHDN; CDR2 reads FVKESK. The CDR3 contains 16 residues. V was shortened by 1 base and J by 0 bases, with 10 bases between the two germline ends. This CDR3 reads CASSQVGSHSYNEQFF. CDR3 DNA sequence: TGTGCCAGCAGCCAAGTAGGAAGCCACTCCTACAATGAGCAGTTCTTC.

V usage is TRBV7-3 and J usage is TRBJ2-3, with D perhaps matching TRBD1 or TRBD2 (5 bases each). The CDR3 extends over 14 amino acids. The V and J ends lost 0 bases and 6 bases respectively, with 10 bases between them. Per germline, CDR1 SGHTA and CDR2 FQGTGA. The CDR3 spells CASSLTGGEDTQYF. The CDR3 region has the DNA TGTGCCAGCAGCTTAACTGGGGGTGAGGATACGCAGTATTTT.

The V and J genes are TRBV5-5 and TRBJ2-1; maybe TRBD1 (6 bases). V was trimmed by 4 bases and J by 0 bases, leaving 14 bases between them. The CDR3 length is 16 residues. Per the germline V gene, CDR1 is SGHKS and CDR2 is YYEKEE (reference sequence). CDR3 residues: CASSPPGQSSYNEQFF. CDR3 nucleotide sequence: TGTGCCAGCAGCCCACCCGGACAGTCCTCCTACAATGAGCAGTTCTTC.

This chain uses TRBV29-1 with TRBJ2-1; D uncertain. This CDR3 contains 13 residues. Between the trimmed V and J ends, which lost 6 bases and 7 bases, there was a span of 16 bases. The germline gives CDR1 SQVTM, CDR2 ANQGSEA. The CDR3 DNA reads TGCAGCGTCGAGACTGGGGTCGAAAATGAGCAGTTCTTC. As protein: CSVETGVENEQFF.

Here the CDR3 DNA reads TGTGCCAGCTCACCAGTAGCTCAGGGGGCGAGTTCCACTGAAGCTTTCTTT. It codes for CASSPVAQGASSTEAFF. The J gene is TRBJ1-1, the V gene TRBV18, with TRBD1 identical over 8 bases. The germline gives CDR1 KGHSH, CDR2 LQKENI. This CDR3 has 17 amino acids. The junction had 12 bases not matched to a gene; V was cut back by 2 bases and J by 4 bases.

The chain recombines TRBV7-9 with TRBJ1-2; D not resolved. V lost 1 base and J lost 4, with 10 bases in between. The CDR3 is 14 residues long. The germline V gene has CDR1 SEHNR and CDR2 FQNEAQ (reference sequence). The CDR3 sequence: CASSLVLGVYGYTF. The CDR3 DNA reads as TGTGCCAGCAGCTTAGTCCTTGGGGTCTATGGCTACACCTTC.

The CDR3 loop is CASSRDSSSYEQYF. CDR3 bases: TGTGCCAGCTCCAGGGACAGCAGCTCCTACGAGCAGTACTTC. V gene TRBV18 combines with J gene TRBJ2-7; 7 nucleotides align to TRBD1. V trimming: 6 bases; J trimming: 0 bases; junction bases outside the gene matches: 5. Looked up from germline, CDR1 is KGHSH and CDR2 is LQKENI. The length of the CDR3 is 14 residues.

Only one count was recorded for this clone. The chain couples TRBV2 to TRBJ2-5; 9 positions match TRBD2. This CDR3 contains 16 residues. Germline V lookup: CDR1 SNHLY, CDR2 FYNNEI. V shed 3 bases, J shed 4 bases, and the junction held 9 bases outside the gene matches. The CDR3 sequence is CASSEKAGGIRETQYF. CDR3 bases: TGTGCCAGCAGTGAGAAAGCGGGAGGCATCCGAGAGACCCAGTACTTC.

This clone was seen a single time. The chain uses TRBV9 and TRBJ2-5; 7 bases map to TRBD1. Trimming took 0 bases from V and 0 from J; bases not matched to a gene: 14. The germline V gene has CDR1 SGDLS and CDR2 YYNGEE. This CDR3 has 19 residues. CDR3 DNA: TGTGCCAGCAGCGTAGGAGGGGGCGGGCGGCTTTTGTACCAAGAGACCCAGTACTTC. The encoded protein is CASSVGGGGRLLYQETQYF.

This clone showed up just a few times. V and J are TRBV3-1 (or the pseudogene TRBV3-2) and TRBJ1-2; D remains unclear. The CDR3 covers 13 residues. Germline CDR1 LGHDT, CDR2 YNNKEL (reference sequence). Trimming shortened V by 1 base and J by 8 bases, and 11 bases separated the two germline ends. The CDR3: CASSQVSVRGYTF. CDR3 DNA: TGTGCCAGCAGCCAAGTGTCCGTCCGGGGCTACACCTTC.

The rearrangement joins TRBV11-2 to TRBJ2-1; D perhaps matches TRBD1 (6 bases). The CDR3 is 12 residues long. Trimming left V 5 bases short and J 10 bases short, with 12 bases between. Germline CDR1 is SGHAT and CDR2 is FQNNGV. CDR3 DNA sequence: TGTGCCAGCAGCCGCGAGGGGGACGAGCAGTTCTTC. This translates into CASSREGDEQFF.

The CDR3 spells CAWRAPPIMSTDTQYF. The CDR3 DNA follows: TGTGCCTGGAGGGCCCCACCAATTATGAGCACAGATACGCAGTATTTT. V and J are TRBV30 and TRBJ2-3; no reliable D call. V lost 3 bases and J lost 0, with 16 bases in between. Germline CDR1 GTSNPN, CDR2 SVGIG (reference sequence). The CDR3 is 16 residues long.

The chain links TRBV6-2 or TRBV6-3 to TRBJ2-1; 10 nucleotides agree with TRBD2. The V gene end was trimmed by 5 bases and the J gene end by 7 bases; junction bases not matched to a gene: 8. CDR3 length: 15 residues. CDR1 MNHEY and CDR2 SVGEGT come from the germline V gene. CDR3 amino acids: CASSHLAGAGNEQFF. The CDR3 nucleotides read TGTGCCAGCAGTCACCTAGCGGGAGCCGGAAATGAGCAGTTCTTC.

The chain links TRBV5-4 to TRBJ1-1; D is possibly TRBD1 (5 bases). Per germline, CDR1 SGHNT and CDR2 YYREEE (reference sequence). The CDR3 extends over 16 amino acids. V lost 0 bases and J 1 base, leaving 13 bases between the germline ends. The DNA of the CDR3 is TGTGCCAGCAGCTTGGCCTCAGGGAACCCGAACACTGAAGCTTTCTTT. Translation: CASSLASGNPNTEAFF.

The chain couples TRBV3-1 (or the pseudogene TRBV3-2) to TRBJ2-3; D is ambiguous. Germline V gives CDR1 LGHDT, CDR2 YNNKEL (reference sequence). The CDR3 spans 11 residues. Trimming stripped 5 bases from V and 7 bases from J, with 7 bases between. The DNA of the CDR3 is TGTGCCAGCAGCTTCGGGTATACGCAGTATTTT. Translating it yields CASSFGYTQYF.

This rearrangement joins TRBV2 to TRBJ1-4; possibly TRBD1 for D (6 bases). The V gene's germline CDR1 is SNHLY and CDR2 FYNNEI. Between the trimmed V and J ends, which lost 7 bases and 0 bases, there was a span of 15 bases. The CDR3 consists of 16 residues. The CDR3 is CASKGHLLATNEKLFF. The DNA for the CDR3 is TGTGCCAGCAAGGGACACTTACTAGCAACTAATGAAAAACTGTTTTTT.

This CDR3 is CASSFDPYSNQPQHF. The CDR3 DNA reads as TGCGCCAGCAGCTTCGACCCCTATAGCAATCAGCCCCAGCATTTT. The rearrangement links TRBV5-1 to TRBJ1-5, with D unclear. V was pared by 2 bases and J by 0 bases, with 9 bases between. This CDR3 is built from 15 residues. Germline CDR1 SGHRS, CDR2 YFSETQ.

V and J are TRBV20-1 and TRBJ2-1, with D maybe TRBD2 (6 bases). The CDR3 totals 15 residues. Germline CDR1 is DFQATT and CDR2 is SNEGSKA (reference sequence). V was clipped by 3 bases and J by 4 bases, with 16 bases between them. The CDR3 is CSASDGRRGYNEQFF. In DNA, the CDR3 is TGCAGTGCTAGTGACGGGAGAAGGGGTTACAATGAGCAGTTCTTC.

The J gene is TRBJ1-5, the V gene TRBV6-5; D not resolved. V was cut by 1 base and J by 2 bases, with 6 bases left in between. This CDR3 region has 14 residues. In germline, CDR1 is MNHEY, CDR2 SVGAGI. CDR3 in DNA: TGTGCCAGCAGTTACTTCCAGGGCAATCAGCCCCAGCATTTT. Translated: CASSYFQGNQPQHF.

This clone has just a few counts. The chain carries TRBV9 and TRBJ2-3; 7 nucleotides line up with TRBD2. The CDR3 has 16 residues. Germline V gene sequence: CDR1 SGDLS, CDR2 YYNGEE. The J segment lost 0 bases and the V segment lost 1 base, leaving 5 bases of the junction unmatched. CDR3 residues: CASSVQDSGSTDTQYF. DNA for the CDR3: TGTGCCAGCAGCGTACAAGATAGCGGGAGCACAGATACGCAGTATTTT.

This rearrangement joins TRBV6-5 to TRBJ2-3, with D tentatively TRBD1 or TRBD2 (5 bases each). Germline loops: CDR1 MNHEY, CDR2 SVGAGI. V gave up 6 bases and J gave up 1 base, with 14 bases separating them. The CDR3 is 15 amino acids. CDR3 protein: CASRSEGTRTDTQYF. DNA of the CDR3: TGTGCCAGCAGGTCAGAGGGGACCCGCACAGATACGCAGTATTTT.